The T cell receptor (beta chain) under discussion was sequenced for a study of blood T cell repertoires in COVID-19. Study-wide background: Acute and convalescent COVID-19 samples came from the United States, Italy and Spain.

Original processing notes: Reference gene primer amplification gave nucleated cell count estimates. Assay: immunoSEQ multiplex PCR; the TCRdb copy retains only in-frame clones and omits some. V, J and clone size are taken as reported in that table, and D and trimming were inferred from the DNA itself. The sample has approximately 54,000 clones; roughly 88% are singletons. The CDR3 totals 15 residues. The junction had 6 bases not matched to a gene; V was cut back by 6 bases and J by 1 base. Germline assignment: CDR1 MGHRA and CDR2 YSYEKL. Sequencing was carried out using peripheral blood. This TCR derives from a human donor in a cohort sampled during active COVID-19. The rearrangement uses TRBV4-1 and TRBJ2-3; 8 nucleotides line up with TRBD2. The chain's CDR3 is CASSGQTSGTDTQYF. The CDR3 DNA reads as TGCGCCAGCAGTGGACAGACTAGCGGCACAGATACGCAGTATTTT.